The source of this TCR beta chain is a study of T cells in Graves' hyperthyroidism and ophthalmopathy. The V end lost 3 bases, the J end lost 1 base, and 13 bases lay between the germline ends. The CDR3 runs to 15 residues. Germline CDR1 reads LNHDA; CDR2 reads SQIVND (reference sequence). This clonotype was observed a few times. If no ophthalmopathy progression occurred within 18 months, Graves' hyperthyroidism was stable. Researchers barred patients who had uncontrolled infection, other autoimmune disease, pregnancy or lactation. Amplification of TCR beta CDR3 regions was performed using RNA transcripts as template. An initial round of RT-PCR targeting the TCR CDR3 relied on the HTBI primer set. TCRdb recomputed calls from the multiplex PCR reads with MiXCR, one row per CDR3 protein. The data hold approximately 710,000 distinct CDR3 sequences, with approximately 15% observed a single time.

The sequenced sample consisted of blood. The sequence derives from a man over 45 with Graves' hyperthyroidism. This rearrangement joins TRBV19 to TRBJ2-7, with TRBD1 as a possible D gene (5 bases). The CDR3 bases are TGTGCCAGTAGTATCCCAGGGTTCGGATCCTACGAGCAGTACTTC. Translated: CASSIPGFGSYEQYF.